One sample yielded the 32 T cell receptor beta chains listed below, sequenced in a study of T cells in Graves' hyperthyroidism and ophthalmopathy. Amplification of TCR beta CDR3 regions was performed using RNA transcripts as template. RT-PCR in the first round (using the HTBI primer set) targeted the TCR CDR3. One entry per CDR3 protein results from TCRdb running MiXCR on the multiplex PCR reads. This sample has a few hundred thousand distinct CDR3 sequences, with 40% to 50% found just once. The sample consisted of peripheral blood or thyroid tissue (not recorded which). The receptor source for this set is an adult woman with Graves' disease, either hyperthyroidism or ophthalmopathy (not recorded which).

In the case of this clonotype: Being one base from a much bigger clone, this may be a read error. This rearrangement joins TRBV6-5 to TRBJ1-3; D ambiguous. The germline CDR1 and CDR2 sequences are MNHEY and SVGAGI. This CDR3 spans 15 amino acids. CDR3 coding DNA: TGTGCCCGCAGAAACGGGGTACACACTGGAAACACCATATATTTT. This codes for CARRNGVHTGNTIYF.

This clonotype was seen repeatedly, ten times or more. The chain employs TRBV19 and TRBJ1-1; weak D call: TRBD1 (5 bases). V was shortened by 9 bases and J by 6 bases, with 11 bases between the two germline ends. Per germline, CDR1 LNHDA and CDR2 SQIVND (reference sequence). This CDR3 is 11 amino acids long. CDR3: CASRGVSEAFF. CDR3 DNA: TGTGCCAGCAGAGGGGTTTCTGAAGCTTTCTTT.

V is TRBV7-9 and J is TRBJ1-2; 9 nucleotides line up with TRBD1. The V gene end was trimmed by 5 bases and the J gene end by 4 bases; junction bases not matched to a gene: 5. The CDR3 covers 14 residues. Germline CDR1 is SEHNR and CDR2 is FQNEAQ (reference sequence). The CDR3 DNA is TGTGCCAGCAGCGCGACAGGGGGACTCTATGGCTACACCTTC. It is translated as CASSATGGLYGYTF.

The sample holds many counts of this clonotype. The V gene is TRBV5-1, the J gene TRBJ2-5, with TRBD1 as a possible D gene (5 bases). Trimming cost V 1 base and J 4 bases, with 14 bases left between them. The CDR3 is 15 amino acids. Per the germline V gene, CDR1 is SGHRS and CDR2 is YFSETQ. This CDR3 reads CASSLWGQSTETQYF. The CDR3 nucleotides are TGCGCCAGCAGCTTGTGGGGCCAATCTACAGAGACCCAGTACTTC.

Ten or more counts support this clonotype. The chain has TRBV10-3 and TRBJ1-5; D is possibly TRBD1 (6 bases). The CDR3 sequence is 12 residues long. The ends were cut back, 9 bases at V and 4 bases at J, with 10 bases in the middle. Germline CDR1 is ENHRY and CDR2 is SYGVKD. The CDR3 nucleotides are TGTGCCATATCAGGGGAAAATCAGCCCCAGCATTTT. This gives the protein CAISGENQPQHF.

The chain carries TRBV5-5 and TRBJ2-6, with 8 bases matching TRBD2. The CDR3 loop spans 21 amino acids. V lost 4 bases to trimming and J lost 4 bases; unmatched junction nucleotides: 22. Germline CDR1 is SGHKS and CDR2 is YYEKEE (reference sequence). The CDR3 DNA reads as TGTGCCAGCAGCCAACCATCGAGGGTACGGGAGGGCCGGTCCGGGGCCAACGTCCTGACTTTC. Translated: CASSQPSRVREGRSGANVLTF. The whole variable domain, filled in from reference TRBV5-5 and TRBJ2-6, reads DAGVTQSPTHLIKTRGQQVTLRCSPISGHKSVSWYQQVLGQGPQFIFQYYEKEERGRGNFPDRFSARQFPNYSSELNVNALLLGDSALYLCASSQPSRVREGRSGANVLTFGAGSRLTVL.

This clonotype was seen once. In DNA form, the CDR3 reads TGTGCCAGCGGGACAGGCAGATTCCCAGATACGCAGTATTTT. This sequence encodes CASGTGRFPDTQYF. The chain carries TRBV19 and TRBJ2-3; 8 bases agree with TRBD1. Per germline, CDR1 LNHDA and CDR2 SQIVND (reference sequence). J lost 4 bases, V lost 9 bases, and 9 bases had no gene match. This CDR3 spans 14 amino acids.

Only a few counts were recorded for this clonotype. This chain connects TRBV10-3 to TRBJ1-4; D is unresolved. The germline V gene encodes CDR1 ENHRY and CDR2 SYGVKD. The CDR3 loop spans 13 amino acids. V was cut by 6 bases and J by 0 bases, with 5 bases left in between. The CDR3 DNA sequence: TGTGCCATCAGGCGGGCAACTAATGAAAAACTGTTTTTT. It encodes CAIRRATNEKLFF.

This chain links TRBV29-1 with TRBJ2-5, with unresolved D. The germline V gene encodes CDR1 SQVTM and CDR2 ANQGSEA. The length of the CDR3 is 10 residues. V lost 6 bases and J 5 bases, leaving 7 bases between the germline ends. The CDR3 protein is CSVEKETQYF. The CDR3 coding sequence is TGCAGCGTGGAGAAGGAGACCCAGTACTTC.

The rearrangement uses TRBV2 and TRBJ1-1; TRBD1 agrees at 9 bases. This CDR3 is 13 amino acids long. The V gene end was trimmed by 6 bases and the J gene end by 5 bases; junction bases not matched to a gene: 4. Looked up from germline, CDR1 is SNHLY and CDR2 is FYNNEI. The CDR3 protein is CASRGTGRTEAFF. CDR3 sequence (DNA): TGTGCCAGCAGGGGGACAGGGCGGACTGAAGCTTTCTTT.

This sequence joins TRBV11-1 and TRBJ2-7; 7 bases are shared with TRBD2. From germline, CDR1 is SGHAT and CDR2 FQDESV (reference sequence). V was pared by 6 bases and J by 5 bases, with 10 bases of the junction left unmatched. This CDR3 has 14 residues. The DNA of the CDR3 is TGTGCCAGCAGACGGGACTCCGGGGGGAACGAGCAGTACTTC. This codes for CASRRDSGGNEQYF.

This clonotype was seen ten or more times. This rearrangement joins TRBV2 to TRBJ2-7, with 7 bases lining up with TRBD2. This CDR3 is built from 14 residues. Germline CDR1 SNHLY, CDR2 FYNNEI. V dropped 6 bases and J dropped 7; count of bases not matched to a gene: 12. The CDR3 DNA reads TGTGCCAGCAGACCCGGGACTACCCGTACGGAGCAGTACTTC. Translating it yields CASRPGTTRTEQYF.

CDR3 bases: TGCGCCAGCAGTGCACCCGGGACGGCCTACAATGAGCAGTTCTTC. Amino acids: CASSAPGTAYNEQFF. This chain links TRBV5-1 with TRBJ2-1; D is perhaps TRBD1 or TRBD2 (5 bases each). Trimming removed 5 bases at V and 2 bases at J, with 14 bases between. The CDR3 sequence is 15 residues long. Looked up from germline, CDR1 is SGHRS and CDR2 is YFSETQ.

This clonotype was counted once. The gene calls are TRBV10-3 and TRBJ2-7; D may be TRBD2 (6 bases). The CDR3 has 14 residues. The V and J ends lost 3 bases and 3 bases respectively, with 12 bases between them. Germline V gives CDR1 ENHRY, CDR2 SYGVKD. CDR3 loop: CAISDSGPNYEQYF. CDR3 bases: TGTGCCATCAGTGACAGCGGGCCGAACTACGAGCAGTACTTC.

This chain connects TRBV7-9 to TRBJ2-3; D possibly corresponds to TRBD1 (6 bases). Germline values: CDR1 SEHNR, CDR2 FQNEAQ (reference sequence). Trimming cost V 5 bases and J 6 bases, with 21 bases left between them. CDR3 length equals 16 residues. The DNA of the CDR3 is TGTGCCAGCAGCCAAGTGGGGGCGGAAGGGCGGGATACGCAGTATTTT. The encoded protein is CASSQVGAEGRDTQYF.

A few counts support this clonotype. The rearrangement joins TRBV7-2 to TRBJ2-7, with 9 bases that match TRBD2. This CDR3 is 14 amino acids long. The germline gives CDR1 SGHTA, CDR2 FQGNSA. V gave up 5 bases and J gave up 3 bases; unmatched junction bases: 5. The CDR3 coding sequence is TGTGCCAGCAGCCTAAGGACTAGCGACTACGAGCAGTACTTC. Translation: CASSLRTSDYEQYF.

As regards this clonotype: The DNA is left out, because the CDR3 cannot be placed on it with certainty; the CDR3 is given as TCRdb lists it. The V and J genes are TRBV25-1 and TRBJ1-5. Germline-derived CDR1 and CDR2 are MGHDK and SYGVNS. Including both end residues, the CDR3 is 15 amino acids long. This CDR3 reads CACSARAGLNQPQHF.

The chain couples TRBV30 to TRBJ1-1, with D hard to call. Looked up from germline, CDR1 is GTSNPN and CDR2 is SVGIG (reference sequence). The CDR3 runs to 13 residues. Trimming took off 2 bases at V and 1 base at J, with 8 bases between the two ends. The DNA for the CDR3 is TGTGCCTGGAGTTTTAACTCGAACACTGAAGCTTTCTTT. Residues: CAWSFNSNTEAFF.

This clonotype was recorded at least ten times. This sequence joins TRBV4-1 and TRBJ2-7; tentative D call: TRBD2 (5 bases). The V end lost 2 bases, the J end lost 1 base, and 18 bases lay between the germline ends. Germline lookup yields CDR1 MGHRA and CDR2 YSYEKL. The CDR3 sequence is 17 residues long. The CDR3 DNA reads TGCGCCAGCAGCCAAAATACTAGGGCAGGTTGGTCCTACGAGCAGTACTTC. Encoded protein: CASSQNTRAGWSYEQYF.

This clonotype has just a few counts. The chain joins TRBV14 to TRBJ2-1; D gene ambiguous. Germline CDR1 is SGHDN and CDR2 is FVKESK. V was cut by 6 bases and J by 9 bases, with 12 bases left in between. CDR3 size: 12 residues. The CDR3 here is CASSLPIGEQFF. The DNA of the CDR3 is TGTGCCAGCAGTCTCCCGATAGGTGAGCAGTTCTTC.

Concerning this clonotype itself: Here the CDR3 omits its conserved ending phenylalanine or tryptophan, so a read error is the likely source. No DNA is shown, since the ends of the CDR3 on it are uncertain; the CDR3 is the one TCRdb lists. The V gene is TRBV7-2, the J gene TRBJ2-6. The CDR3 spans 9 amino acids, including both terminal residues. The germline V gene has CDR1 SGHTA and CDR2 FQGNSA. The CDR3 region is CASSQVRTS.

This clonotype appeared many times. The chain combines TRBV7-9 with TRBJ1-4; 10 bases map to TRBD1. With V trimmed by 5 bases and J by 6 bases, 3 bases remained unmatched. The CDR3 extends over 14 amino acids. The germline V gene has CDR1 SEHNR and CDR2 FQNEAQ (reference sequence). In nucleotides, the CDR3 is TGTGCCAGCAGCAAGGACAGGGGGGATGAAAAACTGTTTTTT. Its protein product is CASSKDRGDEKLFF.

The V call is TRBV20-1, the J call TRBJ1-6, with D unresolved. The CDR3 is 13 residues long. V was shortened by 6 bases and J by 7 bases, with 13 bases between the two germline ends. Germline V gene data show CDR1 as DFQATT and CDR2 as SNEGSKA (reference sequence). DNA for the CDR3: TGCAGTGCGCCTAATGCGGGAAATTCACCCCTCCACTTT. It specifies CSAPNAGNSPLHF.

This clonotype was counted ten times or more. J is TRBJ2-5 and V is TRBV4-1; TRBD2 agrees at 12 bases. The CDR3 consists of 18 residues. CDR1 MGHRA and CDR2 YSYEKL come from the germline V gene. V trimming: 3 bases; J trimming: 2 bases; junction bases outside the gene matches: 10. The CDR3 region has the DNA TGCGCCAGCAGCCACACCCCTGGGACTAGCGGGCGACAAGAGACCCAGTACTTC. Translating it yields CASSHTPGTSGRQETQYF.

This chain links TRBV20-1 with TRBJ2-2; weak D call: TRBD2 (5 bases). Germline V gene sequence: CDR1 DFQATT, CDR2 SNEGSKA (reference sequence). The CDR3 totals 14 residues. Trimming removed 7 bases from V and 1 base from J, with 13 bases in between. The CDR3 DNA sequence: TGCAGTGATGAGGGCGCGCTGAACACCGGGGAGCTGTTTTTT. Translated, it gives CSDEGALNTGELFF.

This clonotype was picked up many times. CDR3 loop: CSVEIGQSGGAFF. CDR3 coding DNA: TGCAGCGTTGAAATTGGGCAGTCCGGGGGAGCTTTCTTT. J is TRBJ1-1 and V is TRBV29-1; TRBD1 is a possible D gene (5 bases). CDR1 SQVTM and CDR2 ANQGSEA come from the germline V gene. CDR3 length equals 13 residues. Trimming took off 2 bases at V and 10 bases at J, with 17 bases between the two ends.

The chain couples TRBV7-9 to TRBJ1-2; D perhaps matches TRBD1 (5 bases). The CDR3 is made up of 16 amino acids. The V gene lost 1 base and the J gene lost 4 bases, with 16 bases spanning the gap. In germline, CDR1 is SEHNR, CDR2 FQNEAQ (reference sequence). The CDR3, as DNA: TGTGCCAGCAGCTTAGTCCGGGGGACTGCCGCCTATGGCTACACCTTC. Protein product: CASSLVRGTAAYGYTF.

This clonotype came up a few times. The J gene is TRBJ1-6, the V gene TRBV7-9, with a tentative D call TRBD1 (6 bases). The ends were cut back, 5 bases at V and 3 bases at J, with 11 bases in the middle. The CDR3 totals 15 residues. The germline V gene encodes CDR1 SEHNR and CDR2 FQNEAQ (reference sequence). DNA for the CDR3: TGTGCCAGCAGCCTAGGGGGAAGCTATAATTCACCCCTCCACTTT. Translation gives CASSLGGSYNSPLHF.

The chain combines TRBV11-2 with TRBJ1-1; unclear D gene. The CDR3 has 13 amino acids. Germline loops: CDR1 SGHAT, CDR2 FQNNGV. Deletions cut 0 bases from V and 11 bases from J, with 13 bases between. The CDR3: CASSLDGRRRAFF. For the CDR3, the DNA is TGTGCCAGCAGCTTAGATGGAAGAAGGCGGGCTTTCTTT.

V gene TRBV12-3 or TRBV12-4 combines with J gene TRBJ1-4; possibly TRBD1 for D (6 bases). Trimming removed 8 bases from V and 6 bases from J, with 13 bases in between. The CDR3 covers 13 residues. CDR3 residues: CASSMDRDEKLFF. As DNA, the CDR3 is TGTGCCAGCTCGATGGACAGAGATGAAAAACTGTTTTTT.

This clonotype was observed at least ten times. The CDR3 is CASSLGGLAGEAETQYF. The CDR3 DNA is TGCGCCAGCAGCTTGGGAGGGCTAGCGGGAGAGGCGGAGACCCAGTACTTC. This chain connects TRBV5-1 to TRBJ2-5, with TRBD2 matching over 10 bases. The V segment lost 0 bases and the J segment 5 bases; nucleotides outside the gene matches: 10. Looked up from germline, CDR1 is SGHRS and CDR2 is YFSETQ. The CDR3 consists of 17 residues.

CDR3 sequence (DNA): TGTGCCAGTAGTATGCAGGGGCGCGTCTATGGCTACACCATATATTTT. It yields the protein CASSMQGRVYGYTIYF. V gene TRBV19 combines with J gene TRBJ1-3; tentatively, D is TRBD1 (6 bases). CDR1 and CDR2 from the germline V gene are LNHDA and SQIVND (reference sequence). The CDR3 totals 16 residues. Trimming left V 3 bases short and J 8 bases short, with 20 bases between.